One and the same sample provided the 18 T cell receptor beta chains below, sequenced in a study of blood T cell repertoires in COVID-19. TCRdb's table, derived via immunoSEQ multiplex PCR, lists solely in-frame clones and lacks some. The repertoire holds fewer than 600,000 clones, approximately 89% seen once, with roughly 0.92% in the top ten. Sequences were obtained from peripheral blood. All receptors come from a man younger than 35 with COVID-19, enrolled during active disease.

The table lists this clone with many counts. V is TRBV3-1 (or the pseudogene TRBV3-2) and J is TRBJ2-1; 10 nucleotides agree with TRBD2. Trimming took 0 bases from V and 7 from J; bases not matched to a gene: 6. Germline V gene data show CDR1 as LGHDT and CDR2 as YNNKEL (reference sequence). The CDR3 is 16 amino acids. Here the CDR3 DNA reads TGTGCCAGCAGCCAAGATGTCACTAGCGGGATGAATGAGCAGTTCTTC. Encoded protein: CASSQDVTSGMNEQFF.

This chain links TRBV4-1 with TRBJ2-1; tentatively, D is TRBD1 (5 bases). Deletions cut 1 base from V and 6 bases from J, with 7 bases between. The CDR3 contains 13 residues. Germline V lookup: CDR1 MGHRA, CDR2 YSYEKL. DNA for the CDR3: TGCGCCAGCAGCCAAGGGACATTCAATGAGCAGTTCTTC. This translates into CASSQGTFNEQFF.

The chain has TRBV6-2 or TRBV6-3 and TRBJ1-6, with D possibly matching TRBD1 (5 bases). Per germline, CDR1 MNHEY and CDR2 SVGEGT. The CDR3 consists of 17 residues. Trimming removed 5 bases at V and 3 bases at J, with 17 bases between. The CDR3 DNA follows: TGTGCCAGCAGTCAGAACCCAGGCAGGGTCTATAATTCACCCCTCCACTTT. Translated, it gives CASSQNPGRVYNSPLHF.

This clone showed up just a few times. The CDR3 coding sequence is TGTGCCAGTAGTATGACTATGAACACTGAAGCTTTCTTT. Its protein product is CASSMTMNTEAFF. V is TRBV19 and J is TRBJ1-1; D is undetermined. The ends were cut back, 3 bases at V and 0 bases at J, with 5 bases in the middle. CDR1 is LNHDA and CDR2 is SQIVND in the germline V gene (reference sequence). The CDR3 consists of 13 residues.

This clone appeared a few times. V usage is TRBV5-1 and J usage is TRBJ2-7, with 13 bases identical to TRBD2. The CDR3 totals 14 residues. J lost 5 bases, V lost 4 bases, and 3 bases had no gene match. Per the germline V gene, CDR1 is SGHRS and CDR2 is YFSETQ. CDR3 coding DNA: TGCGCCAGCAGCCCGGGACTAGCGGGAAACGAGCAGTACTTC. Residues: CASSPGLAGNEQYF.

J is TRBJ2-7 and V is TRBV12-3 or TRBV12-4, with 7 bases fitting TRBD2. V shed 5 bases, J shed 4 bases, and the junction held 2 bases outside the gene matches. The CDR3 runs to 12 residues. The CDR3 spells CASSRGGYEQYF. Written as DNA, the CDR3 is TGTGCCAGCAGTAGGGGAGGGTACGAGCAGTACTTC.

The chain joins TRBV15 to TRBJ2-1; 8 nucleotides line up with TRBD2. The CDR3 length is 20 residues. With V trimmed by 0 bases and J by 0 bases, 13 bases remained unmatched. Per the germline V gene, CDR1 is LNHNV and CDR2 is YYDKDF (reference sequence). The CDR3 nucleotides read TGTGCCACCAGCAGAGATCGATTAGAGGCGGGGGGTAGCTCCTACAATGAGCAGTTCTTC. Translating it yields CATSRDRLEAGGSSYNEQFF.

The chain has TRBV5-5 and TRBJ1-1; unclear D gene. Trimming stripped 5 bases from V and 4 bases from J, with 6 bases between. Germline V gene data show CDR1 as SGHKS and CDR2 as YYEKEE (reference sequence). This CDR3 is built from 11 residues. Here the CDR3 DNA reads TGTGCCAGCAGTTACGGCACTGAAGCTTTCTTT. Its protein product is CASSYGTEAFF.

The J gene is TRBJ2-7, the V gene TRBV5-4; D is ambiguous. The V gene lost 4 bases and the J gene lost 3 bases, with 5 bases spanning the gap. The CDR3 length is 11 residues. Germline-derived CDR1 and CDR2 are SGHNT and YYREEE (reference sequence). The CDR3 protein is CASSTDYEQYF. Here the CDR3 DNA reads TGTGCCAGCAGCACAGACTACGAGCAGTACTTC.

V and J are TRBV19 and TRBJ2-1; 7 nucleotides match TRBD2. The CDR3 has 16 amino acids. CDR1 is LNHDA, CDR2 SQIVND, per germline (reference sequence). The V segment lost 7 bases and the J segment 0 bases; nucleotides outside the gene matches: 9. The CDR3 sequence: CASTARQRGSYNEQFF. The CDR3 nucleotides read TGTGCCAGTACCGCTAGACAGCGGGGCTCCTACAATGAGCAGTTCTTC.

V usage is TRBV6-5 and J usage is TRBJ2-3; the D gene is possibly TRBD2 (5 bases). Germline V gene lookup returns CDR1 MNHEY and CDR2 SVGAGI. The length of the CDR3 is 15 residues. V dropped 7 bases and J dropped 4 bases, with 18 bases sitting between them. The CDR3, as DNA: TGTGCCAGCACCTGGAGGCGCCACCTCGCAGATACGCAGTATTTT. It translates to CASTWRRHLADTQYF.

V and J are TRBV5-1 and TRBJ2-5, with D possibly TRBD1 on 6 matching bases. This CDR3 has 14 amino acids. V was shortened by 1 base and J by 2 bases, with 9 bases between the two germline ends. Germline V CDR1 and CDR2: SGHRS, YFSETQ. CDR3 nucleotide sequence: TGCGCCAGCAGCTTGCTCGGACAGCAAGAGACCCAGTACTTC. Protein product: CASSLLGQQETQYF.

V usage is TRBV11-2 and J usage is TRBJ2-1; possible D gene TRBD1, 6 bases. Trimming took 5 bases from V and 5 from J, leaving 16 bases between them. CDR1 and CDR2 (germline): SGHAT, FQNNGV. The length of the CDR3 is 15 residues. CDR3 region: CASSPGAGTHNEQFF. In DNA, the CDR3 is TGTGCCAGCAGCCCAGGGGCGGGTACCCACAATGAGCAGTTCTTC.

The chain is built from TRBV12-3 or TRBV12-4 and TRBJ1-1, with D maybe TRBD1 (6 bases). The CDR3 contains 12 residues. Between the trimmed V and J ends, which lost 8 bases and 5 bases, there was a span of 12 bases. CDR3 in amino acids: CASGGAWTEAFF. The DNA for the CDR3 is TGTGCCAGCGGGGGGGCATGGACTGAAGCTTTCTTT.

This rearrangement joins TRBV6-5 to TRBJ1-4; tentatively, D is TRBD1 (6 bases). Germline CDR1 reads MNHEY; CDR2 reads SVGAGI. The V gene lost 6 bases and the J gene lost 8 bases, with 13 bases spanning the gap. The CDR3 covers 13 residues. CDR3 nucleotide sequence: TGTGCCAGCAGCGCTTCCGGGACAGAAAAACTGTTTTTT. Protein product: CASSASGTEKLFF.

The V and J genes are TRBV3-1 (or the pseudogene TRBV3-2) and TRBJ1-5, with TRBD1 as a possible D gene (6 bases). Germline V gene data show CDR1 as LGHDT and CDR2 as YNNKEL (reference sequence). This CDR3 is 14 amino acids long. The germline V and J ends were trimmed by 1 base and 9 bases, with 13 bases remaining between them. CDR3 amino acids: CASSQGQVDVPQHF. In nucleotides, the CDR3 is TGTGCCAGCAGCCAAGGACAGGTTGATGTGCCCCAGCATTTT.

A word on this clone: At one end, the junction sequence differs from germline, possibly due to a read error. The chain joins TRBV10-2 to TRBJ1-6, with D perhaps TRBD1 (5 bases). The CDR3 spans 14 residues. Germline V gene lookup returns CDR1 WSHSY and CDR2 SAAADI. The CDR3 sequence: CAGSPRGGDSPLHF. The DNA for the CDR3 is TGCGCCGGCAGCCCACGGGGGGGGGATTCACCCCTCCACTTT.

Concerning this clone itself: The sample holds other DNA sequences that translate to the same CDR3. This chain uses TRBV30 with TRBJ1-5; D not certain. Germline V CDR1 and CDR2: GTSNPN, SVGIG (reference sequence). CDR3 length: 13 residues. V was shortened by 1 base and J by 4 bases, with 8 bases between the two germline ends. The CDR3 DNA sequence: TGTGCCTGGAGTGCTGGGCCAAATCAGCCCCAGCATTTT. Translating gives CAWSAGPNQPQHF.